Included here is one T cell receptor beta chain sequence, with context. An even split of each subset's genomic DNA across several immunoSEQ plates was performed. Sequencing was performed with immunoSEQ multiplex PCR; in TCRdb, only in-frame clones are kept and a portion is missing. The sample lists approximately 1.4 million clones, around 98% occurring once. The record originates from a study of shared clonotypes between healthy human individuals. The V gene lost 6 bases and the J gene lost 1 base, with 9 bases spanning the gap. CDR3 length: 13 residues. In germline, CDR1 is KGHSH, CDR2 LQKENI. Sequenced input: naive CD4+ T cells sorted from blood. As for subset: CD45RA+ positively selected. The TCR was taken from a man aged 25-45 years in good health. V usage is TRBV18 and J usage is TRBJ2-5; D remains unclear. DNA of the CDR3: TGTGCCAGCTCCCTAGTGATCCAAGAGACCCAGTACTTC. Its translation: CASSLVIQETQYF. The whole variable domain, filled in from reference TRBV18 and TRBJ2-5, reads NAGVMQNPRHLVRRRGQEARLRCSPMKGHSHVYWYRQLPEEGLKFMVYLQKENIIDESGMPKERFSAEFPKEGPSILRIQQVVRGDSAAYFCASSLVIQETQYFGPGTRLLVL.